This T cell receptor (beta chain) is from a study of cytomegalovirus exposure and HLA in healthy donors. A remark on this clone: Its antigen remains unknown.

Study outcomes and limitations: The authors confirmed in vitro that three CMV-associated chains were specific for CMV antigens. According to the study, 160 or so TCR beta chains were cytomegalovirus-associated. Usually a TCR sequence was rare, but some public TCRs were found in many donors.

In germline, CDR1 is GTSNPN, CDR2 SVGIG (reference sequence). This CDR3 comprises 16 residues. Trimming took 0 bases from V and 6 from J, leaving 21 bases between them. Measured with immunoSEQ multiplex PCR; TCRdb has only the in-frame clones, and not every one. Of 100,000 to 150,000 clones listed, about 87% were seen once; the top ten hold 1.9%. The sequence derives from a woman aged 18-30 years in good health and CMV-seronegative. Source material: PBMCs. V gene TRBV30 combines with J gene TRBJ2-7, with D possibly TRBD2 on 6 matching bases. The CDR3 here is CAWSVRRANLRGEQYF. The CDR3, as DNA: TGTGCCTGGAGTGTACGGAGGGCGAACCTACGGGGCGAGCAGTACTTC.